This is a list of T cell receptor beta chains from one sample in a study of shared clonotypes between healthy human individuals. TCRdb's table, derived via immunoSEQ multiplex PCR, lists solely in-frame clones and lacks some. Of about 600,000 clones in the sample, about 97% were seen once. The sequencing sample was made of naive CD4+ T cells sorted from blood. The receptors shown here come from a woman in her 30s in good health. Both conserved end residues are part of each CDR3. Each record gives: clone size, J gene, D gene, V gene, CDR3 protein, CDR3 DNA. A D gene is named only where the DNA matches it firmly. Clone size is stated in some rows and not others, as once, few, many or a class when expanded.

clone_size: few
j_call: TRBJ1-5
d_call: NA
v_call: TRBV7-2
cdr3_aa: CASSLVRDQPQHF
cdr3_nt: TGTGCCAGCAGCTTAGTGCGGGATCAGCCCCAGCATTTT

clone_size: NA
j_call: TRBJ2-2
d_call: NA
v_call: TRBV7-2
cdr3_aa: CASSPRRAPTTGELFF
cdr3_nt: TGTGCCAGCAGCCCCCGTCGGGCACCCACCACCGGGGAGCTGTTTTTT

clone_size: NA
j_call: TRBJ1-6
d_call: NA
v_call: TRBV19
cdr3_aa: CASSISGANSPLHF
cdr3_nt: TGTGCCAGTAGTATCTCAGGGGCCAATTCACCCCTCCACTTT

clone_size: NA
j_call: TRBJ2-1
d_call: NA
v_call: TRBV29-1
cdr3_aa: CSVEDPRQGGNEQFF
cdr3_nt: TGCAGCGTTGAAGATCCGAGGCAGGGGGGCAATGAGCAGTTCTTC

clone_size: NA
j_call: TRBJ1-1
d_call: NA
v_call: TRBV11-2
cdr3_aa: CASSLEGQSPYAEAFF
cdr3_nt: TGTGCCAGCAGCTTGGAGGGGCAGTCCCCATACGCTGAAGCTTTCTTT

clone_size: NA
j_call: TRBJ1-1
d_call: NA
v_call: TRBV6-4
cdr3_aa: CASRLEGNTEAFF
cdr3_nt: TGTGCCAGCAGGCTCGAGGGGAACACTGAAGCTTTCTTT

clone_size: NA
j_call: TRBJ2-2
d_call: NA
v_call: TRBV2
cdr3_aa: CASSDWLLNTGELFF
cdr3_nt: TGTGCCAGCAGTGATTGGCTGCTGAACACCGGGGAGCTGTTTTTT

clone_size: NA
j_call: TRBJ2-4
d_call: NA
v_call: TRBV7-6
cdr3_aa: CASSPHFGEFGPIAKNIQYF
cdr3_nt: TGTGCCAGCAGCCCCCATTTCGGGGAATTCGGACCGATAGCCAAAAACATTCAGTACTTC

clone_size: NA
j_call: TRBJ2-1
d_call: NA
v_call: TRBV7-6
cdr3_aa: CASSSTPGTHNEQFF
cdr3_nt: TGTGCCAGCAGCTCAACCCCCGGGACCCACAATGAGCAGTTCTTC

clone_size: NA
j_call: TRBJ2-5
d_call: NA
v_call: TRBV9
cdr3_aa: CASSGSEETQYF
cdr3_nt: TGTGCCAGCAGCGGCTCTGAAGAGACCCAGTACTTC

clone_size: NA
j_call: TRBJ2-4
d_call: TRBD1
v_call: TRBV28
cdr3_aa: CASSLRDSKNIQYF
cdr3_nt: TGTGCCAGCAGTTTAAGGGACAGCAAAAACATTCAGTACTTC

clone_size: NA
j_call: TRBJ1-6
d_call: NA
v_call: TRBV6-1
cdr3_aa: CASSVLGYRLYNSPLHF
cdr3_nt: TGTGCCAGCAGTGTATTAGGATATCGGCTCTATAATTCACCCCTCCACTTT

clone_size: NA
j_call: TRBJ2-5
d_call: TRBD2
v_call: TRBV5-1
cdr3_aa: CAGSLGGKTQYF
cdr3_nt: TGCGCCGGCAGCTTGGGGGGGAAGACCCAGTACTTC

clone_size: NA
j_call: TRBJ1-2
d_call: TRBD1
v_call: TRBV19
cdr3_aa: CASSIWDRDGYTF
cdr3_nt: TGTGCCAGTAGTATTTGGGACAGGGATGGCTACACCTTC

clone_size: once
j_call: TRBJ1-5
d_call: NA
v_call: TRBV10-2
cdr3_aa: CASSDPGASNQPQHF
cdr3_nt: TGCGCCAGCAGTGACCCCGGTGCCAGCAATCAGCCCCAGCATTTT

clone_size: NA
j_call: TRBJ2-2
d_call: NA
v_call: TRBV28
cdr3_aa: CASSLFRTSNTGELFF
cdr3_nt: TGTGCCAGCAGTTTGTTTAGGACGTCGAACACCGGGGAGCTGTTTTTT

clone_size: NA
j_call: TRBJ2-7
d_call: NA
v_call: TRBV9
cdr3_aa: CASSVSGSSEQYF
cdr3_nt: TGTGCCAGCAGCGTTAGCGGTTCCTCCGAGCAGTACTTC

clone_size: NA
j_call: TRBJ2-5
d_call: TRBD1
v_call: TRBV28
cdr3_aa: CASSRTGGQETQYF
cdr3_nt: TGTGCCAGCAGCCGTACAGGGGGGCAAGAGACCCAGTACTTC

clone_size: NA
j_call: TRBJ1-5
d_call: TRBD1
v_call: TRBV6-6
cdr3_aa: CASSYSRGGQPQHF
cdr3_nt: TGTGCCAGCAGTTATTCCAGGGGGGGTCAGCCCCAGCATTTT

clone_size: NA
j_call: TRBJ1-3
d_call: NA
v_call: TRBV5-1
cdr3_aa: CASSLVAGTLGNTIYF
cdr3_nt: TGCGCCAGCAGCTTGGTCGCCGGGACCCTTGGAAACACCATATATTTT

clone_size: NA
j_call: TRBJ2-3
d_call: NA
v_call: TRBV5-6
cdr3_aa: CASSLVSGRTDTQYF
cdr3_nt: TGTGCCAGCAGCTTGGTGTCAGGTCGCACAGATACGCAGTATTTT

clone_size: NA
j_call: TRBJ1-5
d_call: TRBD1
v_call: TRBV19
cdr3_aa: CASTLTGDQPQHF
cdr3_nt: TGTGCCAGCACTCTGACAGGGGATCAGCCCCAGCATTTT

clone_size: NA
j_call: TRBJ2-2
d_call: TRBD1
v_call: TRBV5-5
cdr3_aa: CASSWGQANTGELFF
cdr3_nt: TGTGCCAGCAGCTGGGGACAGGCGAACACCGGGGAGCTGTTTTTT

clone_size: NA
j_call: TRBJ2-7
d_call: NA
v_call: TRBV7-9
cdr3_aa: CASSSRHEQYF
cdr3_nt: TGTGCCAGCAGCTCCCGCCACGAGCAGTACTTC

clone_size: NA
j_call: TRBJ1-2
d_call: NA
v_call: TRBV7-9
cdr3_aa: CASSLVESGVGGYTF
cdr3_nt: TGTGCCAGCAGCTTAGTTGAATCGGGGGTAGGCGGCTACACCTTC

clone_size: NA
j_call: TRBJ2-7
d_call: TRBD1
v_call: TRBV27
cdr3_aa: CASSLSGTGGQKEYF
cdr3_nt: TGTGCCAGCAGTTTATCCGGGACAGGGGGCCAGAAGGAGTACTTC

clone_size: NA
j_call: TRBJ2-5
d_call: TRBD1
v_call: TRBV10-3
cdr3_aa: CAISQGQKETQYF
cdr3_nt: TGTGCCATCAGCCAGGGACAGAAAGAGACCCAGTACTTC

clone_size: NA
j_call: TRBJ2-7
d_call: NA
v_call: TRBV5-1
cdr3_aa: CASRPPSSYEQYF
cdr3_nt: TGCGCCAGCAGACCGCCAAGCTCCTACGAGCAGTACTTC

clone_size: few
j_call: TRBJ1-1
d_call: NA
v_call: TRBV10-1
cdr3_aa: CASSGDRREAFF
cdr3_nt: TGCGCCAGCAGTGGTGACAGGCGTGAAGCTTTCTTT

clone_size: NA
j_call: TRBJ2-7
d_call: TRBD1
v_call: TRBV6-6
cdr3_aa: CASSYSRDRGLEQYF
cdr3_nt: TGTGCCAGCAGTTACTCGAGGGACAGGGGACTCGAGCAGTACTTC

clone_size: NA
j_call: TRBJ2-3
d_call: TRBD1
v_call: TRBV28
cdr3_aa: CASSTSGTGGSRDTQYF
cdr3_nt: TGTGCCAGCAGTACGAGCGGGACAGGGGGGTCAAGGGATACGCAGTATTTT

clone_size: NA
j_call: TRBJ2-7
d_call: TRBD1
v_call: TRBV7-9
cdr3_aa: CASSSTGGDPYEQYF
cdr3_nt: TGTGCCAGCAGCTCGACAGGGGGGGATCCCTACGAGCAGTACTTC

clone_size: NA
j_call: TRBJ2-7
d_call: NA
v_call: TRBV19
cdr3_aa: CASSIFGEQYF
cdr3_nt: TGTGCCAGTAGTATCTTTGGCGAGCAGTACTTC

clone_size: once
j_call: TRBJ2-3
d_call: NA
v_call: TRBV5-6
cdr3_aa: CASSFGRGLHTQYF
cdr3_nt: TGTGCCAGCAGCTTTGGCAGGGGATTGCATACGCAGTATTTT

clone_size: NA
j_call: TRBJ2-2
d_call: TRBD2
v_call: TRBV28
cdr3_aa: CASSFGLAGAGELFF
cdr3_nt: TGTGCCAGCAGTTTCGGGCTAGCGGGAGCCGGGGAGCTGTTTTTT

clone_size: NA
j_call: TRBJ2-5
d_call: NA
v_call: TRBV6-1
cdr3_aa: CASSLRGLETQYF
cdr3_nt: TGTGCCAGCAGTCTAAGGGGGTTAGAGACCCAGTACTTC

clone_size: NA
j_call: TRBJ1-4
d_call: TRBD1
v_call: TRBV9
cdr3_aa: CASRGTGVGEKLFF
cdr3_nt: TGTGCCAGCAGGGGAACAGGGGTTGGAGAAAAACTGTTTTTT

clone_size: NA
j_call: TRBJ2-7
d_call: TRBD2
v_call: TRBV16
cdr3_aa: CASSLQASGSNEQYF
cdr3_nt: TGTGCCAGCAGCCTCCAGGCTAGCGGCTCAAACGAGCAGTACTTC

clone_size: NA
j_call: TRBJ1-2
d_call: NA
v_call: TRBV15
cdr3_aa: CATKEWAGAYGYTF
cdr3_nt: TGTGCCACCAAAGAGTGGGCTGGAGCGTATGGCTACACCTTC

clone_size: NA
j_call: TRBJ2-1
d_call: NA
v_call: TRBV6-1
cdr3_aa: CASSDQGHNEQFF
cdr3_nt: TGTGCCAGCAGTGACCAGGGGCACAATGAGCAGTTCTTC

clone_size: NA
j_call: TRBJ2-6
d_call: NA
v_call: TRBV7-9
cdr3_aa: CASSLAGAGANVLTF
cdr3_nt: TGTGCCAGCAGCTTAGCGGGGGCTGGGGCCAACGTCCTGACTTTC

clone_size: NA
j_call: TRBJ2-1
d_call: TRBD2
v_call: TRBV19
cdr3_aa: CASSPSGSSYNEQFF
cdr3_nt: TGTGCCAGTAGCCCTAGCGGGAGTTCCTACAATGAGCAGTTCTTC

clone_size: NA
j_call: TRBJ2-5
d_call: TRBD2
v_call: TRBV19
cdr3_aa: CASSMVGLAGIQETQYF
cdr3_nt: TGTGCCAGTAGTATGGTAGGACTAGCGGGGATACAAGAGACCCAGTACTTC

clone_size: NA
j_call: TRBJ2-1
d_call: NA
v_call: TRBV14
cdr3_aa: CASSPRYAREQFF
cdr3_nt: TGTGCCAGCAGCCCCCGTTACGCGCGGGAGCAGTTCTTC

clone_size: once
j_call: TRBJ1-5
d_call: TRBD1
v_call: TRBV28
cdr3_aa: CASSLYRGEVLVAPQHF
cdr3_nt: TGTGCCAGCAGTTTATACAGGGGTGAGGTCCTCGTTGCGCCCCAGCATTTT